This T cell receptor (beta chain) was captured in a study of cytomegalovirus exposure and HLA in healthy donors (dated by TCRdb to between 2016 and 2019). As for the study more broadly: An earlier analysis of a few hundred of the donors reported 276 Gb of sequence data and 90 million to 120 million unique TCR beta sequences obtained from about 180 million T cells. All discovery cohort repertoires had been generated using a single sequencing platform. Across around 400 genotyped donors of the cohort, an average of approximately 240,000 unique TCR beta nucleotide sequences per donor were sequenced, and approximately 17% of those sequences were non-productive. In addition to the first cohort of approximately 670 subjects, a separate validation cohort of 120 different subjects was used. The number of donors typed differed by locus, with about 629-640 for A, B, C, DRB1 and DQB1, roughly 520 for DQA1, 600 to 610 for DPA1, and 450 to 480 for DPB1. The study was designed to test whether signatures of past pathogen exposure could be identified by cataloging public T cell receptors. Using immunosequencing, the study profiled T cell repertoires from some 670 subjects and related those repertoires to cytomegalovirus serostatus. Both class I and class II loci were covered by HLA typing, at four-digit resolution. Donor age, sex, ethnicity and CMV serostatus were compiled together with the repertoire data. Genome-wide SNP genotypes for about 65% of the roughly 670 donors were used in a later genetic analysis, which treated that subset as a discovery cohort. The later analysis used no new phenotypic data to find candidate immune exposures, relying instead on TCR beta sequences and their occurrence across donors. About five DR-DQ haplotypes were treated as single units for association and clustering because of strong linkage in the cohort. Among the 398 genotyped donors, around 79% belonged to the genetic ancestry cluster associated with self-reported Caucasian donors. An earlier analysis of around 540 of the donors applied high-throughput TCR beta sequencing to assess whether each TCR beta V gene segment acted as functional or pseudogenic. In a later analysis, previously published TCR beta repertoires from fewer than 750 donors were re-analyzed and high-resolution HLA genotyping was added so that TCR occurrence patterns could be studied. An early release that covered 640 HLA-typed donors contained approximately 300 gigabases of sequencing data and around 80 million unique TCR sequences. The study combined high-throughput TCR immunosequencing, statistical association of individual TCRs with disease status, and machine learning to predict cytomegalovirus infection status. What the research found in general, with its limitations: Most CMV-associated TCR beta chains appeared to be HLA-restricted in a later analysis, and the HLA associations seemed to be driven largely by CMV exposure. The classifier was reported to diagnose cytomegalovirus status with high specificity and sensitivity in both the original and validation cohorts. Because some donors lacked HLA typing at each locus, the association tests relied only on the typed subset. A few of the identified cytomegalovirus-associated TCR beta chains were confirmed in vitro to be specific for cytomegalovirus antigens. A further reported finding was that TCR beta sequences accurately predicted the HLA-A and HLA-B alleles for most subjects in the first cohort. Strong co-occurrence of HLA alleles, especially DR and DQ, made assigning TCR associations to individual alleles difficult. Compared with equally common non-associated chains, HLA-associated TCR beta chains in a later analysis were more clonally expanded and had lower generation probabilities. Linkage disequilibrium might explain the correlated functional status among segregating V segments, but an unknown experimental factor could not be excluded. Most TCR sequences were seen in very few donors, while some public TCRs were found in many individuals. The authors suggested that the approach could potentially be extended to other disease states and immunological phenotypes. Presence/absence analyses assumed roughly uniform sequencing depth across donors, an assumption that may not hold. Some IMGT-functional V segments, including TRBV6-2 and TRBV6-3, could not be distinguished by the 87-base-pair reads and were therefore excluded. A later analysis reported that several top co-occurrence clusters appeared linked to parvovirus B19, influenza, CMV and Epstein-Barr virus. In a later analysis, some 18,000 TCR beta sequences were associated with specific HLA alleles at a false discovery rate of 0.05. In a later genetic analysis, fewer N-insertions in productive TCRs were reported among donors in an Asian-associated ancestry cluster than the roughly 640-donor mean. In a later genetic analysis, a missense DCLRE1C variant was associated with V-gene and J-gene trimming of TCR beta chains, and the association was replicated in an independent cohort. A later analysis found that TCR association rates varied across HLA loci, with DRB1 alleles showing the most associated TCRs and HLA-C alleles the fewest. Immune exposure information for the cohort was limited to CMV serostatus. An earlier analysis of around 600 of the donors showed that most TCR beta V segments appeared in productive rearrangements either about 87% or about 30% of the time, which broadly matched IMGT annotations. Because counts were too low, under 20 rarely observed V segments, including chromosome 9 orphons, were left out of the earlier analysis of a few hundred of the donors. This cohort had only TCR beta chains sequenced, and the lack of alpha or paired-chain data limited which features could be detected. The study listed 170 or so TCR beta chains as associated with cytomegalovirus. The sequencing pipeline was judged likely to have produced a cluster of highly shared sequence variants as a technical artifact.

The cohort was made up of hundreds of healthy bone marrow donors. At the time of sampling, every cohort member was nominally healthy, though immune exposures that went unrecorded were likely present. The donor tested CMV seronegative, placing the donor among the roughly 350 seronegative members of the cohort. A peripheral blood sample was collected from each donor, and TCR beta sequencing was performed on peripheral blood mononuclear cells. The Qiagen DNeasy Blood Extraction Kit was used to extract genomic DNA from the blood cell samples. As regards this clone: The clone's antigen remains unknown. Per-base qualities were not stored, and no clone one base away is much larger.

From the germline V gene (reference sequence), CDR1 is MNHNY and CDR2 is SVGAGI. The CDR3 numbers 13 residues from cysteine through phenylalanine. Left in the record is the CDR3 DNA by itself, 39 bases read in frame from the first base. V is reduced by 11 bases and J by 4 bases, leaving a spacing of 15 bases between them. The method was the immunoSEQ multiplex PCR assay. For the multiplex PCR, a mixture combining 60 forward primers for TCR Vbeta segments and 13 reverse primers for TCR Jbeta segments was used. A multiplex PCR assay on genomic DNA amplified the CDR3 region of rearranged TCR beta genes. The amplified TCR beta libraries were sequenced on the Illumina HiSeq System as 87-base-pair reads. As for the original processing: A later analysis tallied roughly 76 million unique TCR beta chains across the 650 to 750 repertoires, and approximately 11 million of those chains were shared by two or more donors. Raw reads were error-corrected and collapsed into unique sequences by a nearest-neighbor algorithm in which closely related sequences were merged to remove PCR and sequencing errors. V, D and J gene segments were assigned by aligning CDR3 sequences to IMGT reference sequences. For a sequence to be retained, at least a six-nucleotide match to both a V gene segment and a J gene segment was required. Rearrangements were classified as productive when the CDR3 lacked stop codons and remained in frame with V and J, and all other rearrangements were classified as non-productive. Following IMGT convention, CDR3 was defined as the stretch from the second conserved V-encoded cysteine to the conserved J-encoded phenylalanine. The earlier analysis of about 530 of the donors excluded any sequence lacking an unambiguous match to a single V gene segment. An earlier analysis of approximately 590 of the donors classified V segments as functional when productive rearrangements were above 56.7% and as segregating when the standard deviation between donors was above 5%. A statistical classification framework was developed to diagnose cytomegalovirus status using the catalog of TCR beta chain sequences. In a later analysis, V and J genes were assigned by comparing TCR nucleotide sequences against IMGT/GENE-DB human TR gene sequences. A later analysis assigned CDR3 sequences and most-parsimonious VDJ recombination scenarios with the TCRdist pipeline. In a later analysis, every TCR beta chain was defined by the combination of its CDR3 amino acid sequence and its V-gene family, and reads without a unique V-gene family were dropped. A later analysis removed 592 highly shared, low-generation-probability nucleotide sequences to deal with suspected cross-contamination and a sequencing artifact. A later analysis calculated a clonal expansion index for each public chain from normalized within-repertoire ranks of inferred template counts. In a later analysis, generation probabilities were computed using a VDJ recombination model fitted to out-of-frame rearrangements, and the results were checked against IGoR. Hypergeometric tests were used in a later analysis to score TCR-TCR, TCR-HLA and TCR-CMV co-occurrence, with a repertoire-size bias correction applied to the TCR pairs. False discovery rates were estimated in a later analysis by permuting HLA or CMV assignments 20 times. In a later analysis, co-occurring TCRs were grouped using DBSCAN, and TCRdist sequence similarity was added for clustering within HLA-allele-positive subsets. For co-occurrence clustering, repertoires with fewer than 30,000 or more than 120,000 public chains were excluded, along with roughly five repertoires with anomalous nucleotide sharing. TCRdb holds this immuneACCESS table with in-frame rearrangements only. Some clones are missing; in checked studies, unresolved V genes explain under half, and the rest has no known cause. That table supplies the V and J calls and clone size; D and trimming were determined from the DNA. The sample table contains 90,000 or so clones; only one count was recorded for 78% of them. The ten biggest clones cover under 4% of the sample.

The sequenced sample was PBMCs. The chain is assembled from TRBV6-6 and TRBJ1-5; the D gene lacks a confident call. The sequence was obtained from a woman in her thirties or forties in good health and CMV-seronegative. This receptor has the CDR3 CACTPTGNQPQHF. The bases read TGTGCCTGTACTCCAACGGGGAATCAGCCCCAGCATTTT.